This entry lists 21 T cell receptor beta chains sequenced from one sample in a study of T cell responses to AZD1222 COVID-19 vaccine. Here immunoSEQ multiplex PCR was the method, and the copy in TCRdb shows in-frame clones only, minus some. The sample includes approximately 180,000 clones, approximately 91% seen only once; the top ten take approximately 1.6%. The specimen comprised peripheral blood, sampled on day 0 of AZD1222 vaccination. The receptor source for this set is an adult in good health.

J is TRBJ1-3 and V is TRBV2; tentative D call: TRBD1 (6 bases). Germline values: CDR1 SNHLY, CDR2 FYNNEI. CDR3 length: 16 residues. V shed 6 bases and J shed 3 bases, with 18 bases lying between them. CDR3 coding DNA: TGTGCCAGCAGGCAAGGGGAATCAGGGGTTGGAAACACCATATATTTT. This sequence encodes CASRQGESGVGNTIYF.

This clone was detected only once. The V gene is TRBV7-6, the J gene TRBJ2-7; D might be TRBD1 or TRBD2, each matching 5 bases. CDR3 size: 14 residues. The germline gives CDR1 SGHVS, CDR2 FNYEAQ. Trimming shortened V by 1 base and J by 6 bases, and 13 bases separated the two germline ends. The CDR3: CASSLVSGGSEQYF. CDR3 DNA sequence: TGTGCCAGCAGCTTAGTTTCTGGGGGTTCCGAGCAGTACTTC.

This clone came up once. The V call is TRBV7-8, the J call TRBJ2-5; weak D call: TRBD2 (6 bases). The CDR3 covers 16 residues. V lost 6 bases and J 4 bases, leaving 21 bases between the germline ends. Germline V gives CDR1 SGHVS, CDR2 FQNEAQ. This CDR3 reads CASRGEVLGVRETQYF. CDR3 sequence (DNA): TGTGCCAGCAGAGGGGAGGTTTTGGGGGTGAGAGAGACCCAGTACTTC.

The chain employs TRBV10-3 and TRBJ2-5; D is perhaps TRBD2 (6 bases). Germline CDR1 reads ENHRY; CDR2 reads SYGVKD. The CDR3 contains 16 residues. Trimming left V 3 bases short and J 4 bases short, with 18 bases between. CDR3 amino acids: CAISDPGLKLGETQYF. The CDR3 DNA sequence: TGTGCCATCAGTGACCCGGGACTGAAACTTGGAGAGACCCAGTACTTC.

The chain joins TRBV15 to TRBJ1-5, with 9 bases matching TRBD1. V shed 2 bases, J shed 3 bases, and the junction held 5 bases outside the gene matches. This CDR3 comprises 16 residues. The germline V gene has CDR1 LNHNV and CDR2 YYDKDF (reference sequence). The CDR3 spells CATSRHGTGNNQPQHF. Here the CDR3 DNA reads TGTGCCACCAGCAGACATGGGACAGGGAACAATCAGCCCCAGCATTTT.

V usage is TRBV19 and J usage is TRBJ1-1; TRBD1 is a possible D gene (6 bases). Trimming took 4 bases from V and 6 from J, leaving 18 bases between them. Per the germline V gene, CDR1 is LNHDA and CDR2 is SQIVND (reference sequence). CDR3 size: 15 residues. The CDR3 protein is CASSKSGQGKAEAFF. CDR3 DNA sequence: TGTGCCAGTAGTAAGTCCGGGCAGGGGAAGGCTGAAGCTTTCTTT.

The V and J genes are TRBV7-2 and TRBJ2-1; 7 nucleotides align to TRBD2. The CDR3 runs to 16 residues. V lost 3 bases, J lost 6 bases, and 11 bases stayed unmatched. Germline V gene sequence: CDR1 SGHTA, CDR2 FQGNSA. CDR3 sequence reads: CASSFSASGRFNEQFF. The CDR3 DNA reads TGTGCCAGCAGCTTTTCGGCTAGCGGTCGTTTCAATGAGCAGTTCTTC.

J is TRBJ1-4 and V is TRBV7-3; D is unresolved. The germline V gene encodes CDR1 SGHTA and CDR2 FQGTGA. V was trimmed by 5 bases and J by 8 bases, leaving 12 bases between them. The length of the CDR3 is 13 residues. CDR3 protein: CASSRQAGEKLFF. CDR3 coding DNA: TGTGCCAGCAGCAGGCAGGCGGGAGAAAAACTGTTTTTT.

The table lists this clone with a count of one. The CDR3 reads CASSLGQGSEKLFF. DNA of the CDR3: TGTGCCAGCAGCCTGGGGCAGGGAAGCGAAAAACTGTTTTTT. J is TRBJ1-4 and V is TRBV7-9; D possibly corresponds to TRBD1 (5 bases). V gave up 5 bases and J gave up 8 bases, with 15 bases separating them. Looked up from germline, CDR1 is SEHNR and CDR2 is FQNEAQ (reference sequence). CDR3 length: 14 amino acids.

On this clone itself: This sample also contains other DNA sequences that code for the same CDR3. The chain combines TRBV6-5 with TRBJ1-1, with D unclear. There are 13 residues in the CDR3. Trimming removed 6 bases at V and 1 base at J, with 9 bases between. Germline-derived CDR1 and CDR2 are MNHEY and SVGAGI. CDR3 protein: CASRKGGNTEAFF. In DNA form, the CDR3 reads TGTGCCAGCAGAAAGGGAGGGAACACTGAAGCTTTCTTT.

The chain employs TRBV7-9 and TRBJ1-1; TRBD1 aligns across 7 bases. This CDR3 region has 13 residues. V gave up 5 bases and J gave up 1 base; unmatched junction bases: 1. The germline gives CDR1 SEHNR, CDR2 FQNEAQ (reference sequence). The CDR3 DNA is TGTGCCAGCAGCCGGGACAGGAACACTGAAGCTTTCTTT. Its translation: CASSRDRNTEAFF. Looking up the rest from reference TRBV7-9 and TRBJ1-1 gives the full variable domain: DTGVSQNPRHKITKRGQNVTFRCDPISEHNRLYWYRQTLGQGPEFLTYFQNEAQLEKSRLLSDRFSAERPKGSFSTLEIQRTEQGDSAMYLCASSRDRNTEAFFGQGTRLTVV.

The V call is TRBV6-6, the J call TRBJ1-2, with TRBD1 matching 7 bases. The J segment lost 8 bases and the V segment lost 5 bases, leaving 8 bases of the junction unmatched. The CDR3 runs to 13 residues. Germline V gives CDR1 MNHNY, CDR2 SVGAGI (reference sequence). The CDR3 DNA reads as TGTGCCAGCAGTGGACAGGCCTTACAAGGCTACACCTTC. Protein sequence: CASSGQALQGYTF.

The chain links TRBV11-2 to TRBJ2-1; TRBD1 matches 10 bases. The CDR3 is made up of 15 amino acids. Germline values: CDR1 SGHAT, CDR2 FQNNGV. The J segment lost 7 bases and the V segment lost 5 bases, leaving 8 bases of the junction unmatched. The CDR3 region is CASSLDRGRGNEQFF. CDR3 coding DNA: TGTGCCAGCAGCCTCGACAGGGGGCGCGGTAATGAGCAGTTCTTC.

The rearrangement joins TRBV7-8 to TRBJ1-3; D not resolved. Trimming removed 1 base from V and 0 bases from J, with 10 bases in between. Germline assignment: CDR1 SGHVS and CDR2 FQNEAQ. CDR3 length equals 16 residues. The CDR3 loop reads CASSLEIWGSGNTIYF. In nucleotides, the CDR3 is TGTGCCAGCAGCTTAGAGATATGGGGCTCTGGAAACACCATATATTTT.

This chain links TRBV7-6 with TRBJ1-3; D possibly corresponds to TRBD1 (5 bases). Germline V lookup: CDR1 SGHVS, CDR2 FNYEAQ. This CDR3 spans 18 amino acids. V shed 0 bases and J shed 0 bases, with 15 bases lying between them. CDR3 bases: TGTGCCAGCAGCTTAGCAACCGGGGGAGGACCCTCTGGAAACACCATATATTTT. Translation gives CASSLATGGGPSGNTIYF. The full variable domain, its missing parts supplied by reference TRBV7-6 and TRBJ1-3, is GAGVSQSPRYKVTKRGQDVALRCDPISGHVSLYWYRQALGQGPEFLTYFNYEAQQDKSGLPNDRFSAERPEGSISTLTIQRTEQRDSAMYRCASSLATGGGPSGNTIYFGEGSWLTVV.

This clone was found once. The gene calls are TRBV24-1 and TRBJ2-5; D might be TRBD1 (5 bases). This CDR3 has 16 residues. CDR1 is KGHDR and CDR2 is SFDVKD in the germline V gene. V lost 4 bases, J lost 3 bases, and 17 bases lay in between. DNA for the CDR3: TGTGCCACCAGTGACCGTAGGACACCAAAAGAAGAGACCCAGTACTTC. The encoded protein is CATSDRRTPKEETQYF.

This chain uses TRBV6-6 with TRBJ1-5; weak D call: TRBD1 (5 bases). The V and J ends lost 6 bases and 4 bases respectively, with 13 bases between them. CDR1 and CDR2 from the germline V gene are MNHNY and SVGAGI (reference sequence). This CDR3 region has 14 residues. The CDR3 spells CASRHIGGNQPQHF. The DNA of the CDR3 is TGTGCCAGCAGACACATCGGGGGGAATCAGCCCCAGCATTTT.

The V and J genes are TRBV15 and TRBJ1-2; D gene uncertain. This CDR3 spans 13 amino acids. Per the germline V gene, CDR1 is LNHNV and CDR2 is YYDKDF (reference sequence). V lost 4 bases and J 6 bases, leaving 12 bases between the germline ends. CDR3 sequence reads: CATSISLTHGYTF. CDR3 bases: TGTGCCACCAGCATTTCCCTCACGCATGGCTACACCTTC.

CDR3 residues: CASSYSQASSGANVLTF. DNA of the CDR3: TGTGCCAGCAGCTACAGCCAGGCTAGCTCTGGGGCCAACGTCCTGACTTTC. The gene calls are TRBV9 and TRBJ2-6; the D is unclear. The germline gives CDR1 SGDLS, CDR2 YYNGEE. V dropped 4 bases and J dropped 0 bases, with 14 bases sitting between them. CDR3 length: 17 amino acids.

In DNA form, the CDR3 reads TGTGCCACCAGTGAGGGACTAGCGGGAGGAAATGAGCAGTTCTTC. It encodes CATSEGLAGGNEQFF. The rearrangement links TRBV24-1 to TRBJ2-1, with 15 nucleotides matching TRBD2. Germline-derived CDR1 and CDR2 are KGHDR and SFDVKD. Germline trimming cut 4 bases from V and 7 bases from J; bases unmatched to any gene: 1. The CDR3 consists of 15 residues.

The CDR3 DNA follows: TGTGCCAGTAGGATCACAGGGGGCGGAAGCTCTGGAAACACCATATATTTT. It is translated as CASRITGGGSSGNTIYF. This sequence joins TRBV19 and TRBJ1-3; 9 bases match TRBD1. The CDR3 contains 17 residues. The germline V gene encodes CDR1 LNHDA and CDR2 SQIVND (reference sequence). Germline trimming cut 6 bases from V and 0 bases from J; bases unmatched to any gene: 9.